This T cell receptor beta chain was observed in a study of CD8+ T cells in alopecia areata. Study-wide background: A 6-month off-drug phase came after tofacitinib, which had lasted 6 to 18 months. Study observations and caveats: Clonality was higher in lesional than normal scalp, especially in alopecia totalis/universalis.

cDNA reverse transcribed from extracted RNA served as the sequencing template. Produced via immunoSEQ multiplex PCR; TCRdb's table is partial and in-frame only. The table records around 250,000 clones, roughly 69% of them present only once. Worth noting for this clone: Antigen unknown.

The CDR3 runs to 11 residues. Trimming left V 6 bases short and J 7 bases short, with 10 bases between. Germline V gene lookup returns CDR1 DFQATT and CDR2 SNEGSKA (reference sequence). Peripheral blood, together with lesional scalp punch biopsies, was collected from alopecia areata patients. The specimen was CD4+ T cells sorted from blood, collected at week 0. This TCR derives from a human donor with alopecia areata. V and J are TRBV20-1 and TRBJ2-1; a weak D match, TRBD2 (5 bases). The CDR3 here is CSASPGNEQFF. The CDR3 nucleotides read TGCAGTGCCTCCCCGGGGAATGAGCAGTTCTTC.